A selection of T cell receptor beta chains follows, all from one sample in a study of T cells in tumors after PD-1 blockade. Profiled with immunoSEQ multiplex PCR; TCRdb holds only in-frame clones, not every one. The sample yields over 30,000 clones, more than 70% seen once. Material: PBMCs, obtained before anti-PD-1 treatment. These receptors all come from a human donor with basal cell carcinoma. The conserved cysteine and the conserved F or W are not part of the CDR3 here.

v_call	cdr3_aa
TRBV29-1	SVGREFAEAF
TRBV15	ATSVLQGAFTPNYGYT
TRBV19	ASSIGANTIY
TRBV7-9	ASSLQGAATEAF
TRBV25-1	ASGRTGVYEQY
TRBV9	ASSVAISPGTQY
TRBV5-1	ASSFGTGGYEQY
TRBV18	ASSPLGQMNTEAF
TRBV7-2	ASSLDRNNEKLF
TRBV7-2	ASSRAYGGQNEQF
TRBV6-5	ASSYSGRDGPN
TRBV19	ATWTGPNQPQH
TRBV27	ASLRYEQY
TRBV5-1	ASSLGQGSSYNSPLH
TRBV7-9	ASSSFTFKGTEAF
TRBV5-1	ASSWKTGGDTEAF
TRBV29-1	SVEGTSGGSLYNEQF
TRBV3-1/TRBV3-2	ASSKAGDEQF
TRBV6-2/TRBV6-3	ASSLGLATGLFNEQF
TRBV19	ASSSRSDGSSYNEQF
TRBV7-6	ASSFGVQGAPRTDTQY
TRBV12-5	ASGINQPQH
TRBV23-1	ASPMGDSTGHNEQF
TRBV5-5	ASSLKSGNTEAF
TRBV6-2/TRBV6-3	ASSYSRIYNQPQH
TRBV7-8	ASRPTSGGWNTGELF
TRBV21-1	ASSKAEQAGRTSLEAF
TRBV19	ASSGDRANYGYT
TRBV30	GVDGARDEQY
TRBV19	ASSIPLNWQGGQPQH
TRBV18	ASSLPRGTEAF
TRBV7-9	ASSWRANTGELF
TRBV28	ASSSLEPSTDTQY
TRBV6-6	ASRDTKNTGELF
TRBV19	ASKSRVVDEQY
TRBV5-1	ASSPGLAARGTGELF
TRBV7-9	ASSVDGSFSNQPQH
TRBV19	ASSARDRPNTIY
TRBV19	ASSMYGTGTGVLLPLTEAF
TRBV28	ASSLLSTLRKGEAF
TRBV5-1	ASSWTGGSYEQY
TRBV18	ASSPDREETQY
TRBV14	ASSPRQGSNSPLH
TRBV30	AWSGQWNTEAF
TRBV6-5	ASSYQGRRGGQY
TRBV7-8	ASIIGRWPGRDEQY
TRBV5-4	ASSRPAGGETQY
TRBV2	ASRQEVLPYYEQY